These T cell receptor beta chains were read from a single sample in a study of vaccination and CD4 T cells after COVID-19. TCRdb called the PCR reads again in MiXCR, with one record for every CDR3 protein. Among a few thousand distinct CDR3 sequences listed, less than 60% were seen once. Which antigens these TCRs recognize remains unknown. Sequencing was done on a sample of CD4+ T cells from blood, cultured in vitro. The receptors were sampled from a human donor who had recovered from COVID-19. CDR3s include the opening cysteine and the closing phenylalanine or tryptophan. Each record gives: V gene, J gene, D gene, clone size, CDR3 protein, CDR3 DNA. A D gene is named only where the DNA matches it firmly. Where a row states a size, it is once, few, many or the class of an expanded clone; other rows omit it.

V gene: TRBV10-3; J gene: TRBJ2-7; D gene: -; clone size: -; CDR3 protein: CAISEAGEQYF; CDR3 DNA: TGTGCCATCAGTGAGGCGGGCGAGCAGTACTTC
V gene: TRBV11-3; J gene: TRBJ1-2; D gene: TRBD1; clone size: -; CDR3 protein: CASSLDPDRGHNGYTF; CDR3 DNA: TGTGCCAGCAGCTTAGATCCGGACAGGGGGCATAATGGCTACACCTTC
V gene: TRBV20-1; J gene: TRBJ2-7; D gene: TRBD2; clone size: few; CDR3 protein: CSAPPGLALTEQYF; CDR3 DNA: TGCAGTGCCCCCCCGGGACTAGCGCTAACCGAGCAGTACTTC
V gene: TRBV10-1; J gene: TRBJ1-1; D gene: -; clone size: -; CDR3 protein: CASSDSSGKRMAEAFF; CDR3 DNA: TGCGCCAGCAGTGATTCCTCTGGGAAGAGGATGGCTGAAGCTTTCTTT
V gene: TRBV6-1; J gene: TRBJ2-7; D gene: -; clone size: -; CDR3 protein: CASREGWVSSYEQYF; CDR3 DNA: TGTGCCAGCAGAGAGGGGTGGGTGAGTTCCTACGAGCAGTACTTC
V gene: TRBV5-8; J gene: TRBJ2-7; D gene: -; clone size: -; CDR3 protein: CASSGPGRGSYEQYF; CDR3 DNA: TGTGCCAGCAGCGGGCCGGGACGAGGATCCTACGAGCAGTACTTC
V gene: TRBV7-3; J gene: TRBJ2-1; D gene: TRBD2; clone size: -; CDR3 protein: CASSPTGGKAGTYNEQFF; CDR3 DNA: TGTGCCAGCAGCCCCACCGGGGGGAAAGCGGGGACCTACAATGAGCAGTTCTTC
V gene: TRBV2; J gene: TRBJ1-4; D gene: TRBD1; clone size: -; CDR3 protein: CASSEGSGRGRKLFF; CDR3 DNA: TGTGCCAGCAGTGAGGGCTCGGGCAGGGGGCGAAAACTGTTTTTT
V gene: TRBV11-3; J gene: TRBJ1-2; D gene: -; clone size: -; CDR3 protein: CASSLGGYGYTF; CDR3 DNA: TGTGCCAGCAGCTTAGGGGGTTATGGCTACACCTTC
V gene: TRBV11-2; J gene: TRBJ2-1; D gene: -; clone size: -; CDR3 protein: CASSSGDSTYNEQFF; CDR3 DNA: TGTGCCAGCAGCTCGGGGGACAGTACGTACAATGAGCAGTTCTTC
V gene: TRBV28; J gene: TRBJ1-6; D gene: -; clone size: -; CDR3 protein: CASRTTGLGSPLHF; CDR3 DNA: TGTGCCAGCAGAACTACAGGGCTAGGTTCACCCCTCCACTTT
V gene: TRBV6-5; J gene: TRBJ1-3; D gene: -; clone size: -; CDR3 protein: CASSYSRTARGGNTIYF; CDR3 DNA: TGTGCCAGCAGTTACTCGAGGACAGCCCGTGGGGGAAACACCATATATTTT
V gene: TRBV20-1; J gene: TRBJ2-7; D gene: -; clone size: few; CDR3 protein: CSARVTQGHEQYF; CDR3 DNA: TGCAGTGCTAGAGTTACACAGGGCCACGAGCAGTACTTC
V gene: TRBV18; J gene: TRBJ1-4; D gene: -; clone size: few; CDR3 protein: CASSLSRDEKLFF; CDR3 DNA: TGTGCCAGCTCACTAAGCAGGGATGAAAAACTGTTTTTT
V gene: TRBV24-1; J gene: TRBJ1-2; D gene: -; clone size: few; CDR3 protein: CATSDRNPDGNYGYTF; CDR3 DNA: TGTGCCACCAGTGACCGTAACCCCGACGGAAACTATGGCTACACCTTC
V gene: TRBV6-1; J gene: TRBJ1-2; D gene: -; clone size: large; CDR3 protein: CASSGSSLYGYTF; CDR3 DNA: TGTGCCAGCAGTGGTAGCTCCCTCTATGGCTACACCTTC
V gene: TRBV10-3; J gene: TRBJ2-1; D gene: TRBD2; clone size: -; CDR3 protein: CAISATSGTYNEQFF; CDR3 DNA: TGTGCCATCAGTGCGACTAGCGGAACTTACAATGAGCAGTTCTTC
V gene: TRBV24-1; J gene: TRBJ2-3; D gene: TRBD2; clone size: -; CDR3 protein: CATGGLLSGDTQYF; CDR3 DNA: TGTGCCACCGGGGGACTACTCTCCGGAGATACGCAGTATTTT
V gene: TRBV6-5; J gene: TRBJ1-4; D gene: -; clone size: -; CDR3 protein: CASSYAPGSTNEKLFF; CDR3 DNA: TGTGCCAGCAGTTACGCACCAGGGTCAACTAATGAAAAACTGTTTTTT
V gene: TRBV15; J gene: TRBJ2-3; D gene: -; clone size: few; CDR3 protein: CATSRGADPSTDTQYF; CDR3 DNA: TGTGCCACCAGCAGAGGCGCGGATCCTAGCACAGATACGCAGTATTTT
V gene: TRBV19; J gene: TRBJ1-5; D gene: TRBD1; clone size: -; CDR3 protein: CASSIPGGNNQPQHF; CDR3 DNA: TGTGCCAGTAGTATTCCAGGGGGCAATAATCAGCCCCAGCATTTT
V gene: TRBV20-1; J gene: TRBJ2-1; D gene: TRBD2; clone size: -; CDR3 protein: CSARTGLAGANEQFF; CDR3 DNA: TGCAGTGCTAGAACGGGACTAGCGGGAGCTAATGAGCAGTTCTTC
V gene: TRBV7-2; J gene: TRBJ2-5; D gene: -; clone size: few; CDR3 protein: CASSQMGAVQETQYF; CDR3 DNA: TGTGCCAGCAGCCAGATGGGGGCGGTCCAAGAGACCCAGTACTTC
V gene: TRBV6-2/TRBV6-3; J gene: TRBJ1-5; D gene: -; clone size: -; CDR3 protein: CAGKDSNQPQHF; CDR3 DNA: TGTGCCGGAAAAGATAGCAATCAGCCCCAGCATTTT
V gene: TRBV19; J gene: TRBJ1-2; D gene: TRBD1; clone size: -; CDR3 protein: CASTDNRGDYGYTF; CDR3 DNA: TGTGCCAGTACTGATAACAGGGGAGACTATGGCTACACCTTC
V gene: TRBV20-1; J gene: TRBJ2-1; D gene: TRBD2; clone size: -; CDR3 protein: CSASRVLSGSSYNEQFF; CDR3 DNA: TGCAGTGCTAGTCGGGTTCTGAGCGGGAGCTCCTACAATGAGCAGTTCTTC
V gene: TRBV11-2; J gene: TRBJ2-5; D gene: -; clone size: few; CDR3 protein: CASSPGHQETQYF; CDR3 DNA: TGTGCCAGCAGCCCCGGGCACCAAGAGACCCAGTACTTC
V gene: TRBV5-1; J gene: TRBJ2-5; D gene: -; clone size: -; CDR3 protein: CASSLIQGRQTQYF; CDR3 DNA: TGCGCCAGCAGCTTAATACAGGGAAGGCAGACCCAGTACTTC
V gene: TRBV24-1; J gene: TRBJ2-1; D gene: TRBD2; clone size: -; CDR3 protein: CATSDARTSGKGGYNEQFF; CDR3 DNA: TGTGCCACCAGTGATGCACGGACTAGCGGGAAGGGGGGCTACAATGAGCAGTTCTTC
V gene: TRBV2; J gene: TRBJ1-1; D gene: TRBD1; clone size: -; CDR3 protein: CASSVDRGAYTEAFF; CDR3 DNA: TGTGCCAGCAGTGTGGACAGGGGCGCCTATACTGAAGCTTTCTTT
V gene: TRBV20-1; J gene: TRBJ2-7; D gene: TRBD1; clone size: few; CDR3 protein: CSAREPGTGEDEQYF; CDR3 DNA: TGCAGTGCTAGAGAACCCGGGACAGGGGAAGACGAGCAGTACTTC
V gene: TRBV5-1; J gene: TRBJ2-7; D gene: TRBD1; clone size: -; CDR3 protein: CASSYGTAYEQYF; CDR3 DNA: TGCGCCAGCAGCTACGGGACAGCCTACGAGCAGTACTTC
V gene: TRBV6-1; J gene: TRBJ2-5; D gene: -; clone size: -; CDR3 protein: CASSEGGAISETQYF; CDR3 DNA: TGTGCCAGCAGTGAGGGGGGGGCAATTTCGGAGACCCAGTACTTC
V gene: TRBV7-3; J gene: TRBJ2-7; D gene: TRBD2; clone size: few; CDR3 protein: CASSLDSGASYEQYF; CDR3 DNA: TGTGCCAGCAGCTTAGATAGCGGGGCTTCCTACGAGCAGTACTTC
V gene: TRBV5-4; J gene: TRBJ1-2; D gene: TRBD1; clone size: -; CDR3 protein: CASSRNRGYGYTF; CDR3 DNA: TGTGCCAGCAGCCGGAACAGGGGCTATGGCTACACCTTC
V gene: TRBV20-1; J gene: TRBJ1-2; D gene: -; clone size: large; CDR3 protein: CSARDPGANYGYTF; CDR3 DNA: TGCAGTGCTAGAGATCCGGGAGCTAACTATGGCTACACCTTC
V gene: TRBV7-9; J gene: TRBJ2-5; D gene: -; clone size: -; CDR3 protein: CASSPRIDEVQGETQYF; CDR3 DNA: TGTGCCAGCAGCCCCAGAATAGACGAGGTTCAAGGGGAGACCCAGTACTTC
V gene: TRBV5-1; J gene: TRBJ2-1; D gene: -; clone size: once; CDR3 protein: CASSFRQGVYNEQFF; CDR3 DNA: TGCGCCAGCAGCTTCAGGCAGGGAGTATACAATGAGCAGTTCTTC
V gene: TRBV6-1; J gene: TRBJ1-3; D gene: -; clone size: -; CDR3 protein: CASSSRNTIYF; CDR3 DNA: TGTGCCAGCAGCAGCCGAAACACCATATATTTT
V gene: TRBV7-2; J gene: TRBJ2-3; D gene: TRBD1; clone size: few; CDR3 protein: CASSLRGPDTQYF; CDR3 DNA: TGTGCCAGCAGCTTAAGGGGGCCAGATACGCAGTATTTT
V gene: TRBV11-3; J gene: TRBJ2-5; D gene: -; clone size: -; CDR3 protein: CASTKGGGRETQYF; CDR3 DNA: TGTGCCAGCACGAAAGGGGGGGGCCGGGAGACCCAGTACTTC
V gene: TRBV20-1; J gene: TRBJ1-1; D gene: -; clone size: medium-sized; CDR3 protein: CSAREGAGNTEAFF; CDR3 DNA: TGCAGTGCTAGAGAAGGGGCCGGGAACACTGAAGCTTTCTTT
V gene: TRBV21-1; J gene: TRBJ2-3; D gene: -; clone size: -; CDR3 protein: CASSTTGGDTQYF; CDR3 DNA: TGTGCCAGCAGCACCACAGGGGGAGATACGCAGTATTTT
V gene: TRBV6-2/TRBV6-3; J gene: TRBJ2-7; D gene: -; clone size: -; CDR3 protein: CASSWGHGYEQYF; CDR3 DNA: TGTGCCAGCAGTTGGGGACACGGTTACGAGCAGTACTTC
V gene: TRBV4-1; J gene: TRBJ1-6; D gene: -; clone size: -; CDR3 protein: CASSQVGRHNSPLHF; CDR3 DNA: TGCGCCAGCAGCCAAGTGGGCAGGCATAATTCACCCCTCCACTTT
V gene: TRBV28; J gene: TRBJ1-5; D gene: -; clone size: few; CDR3 protein: CASSLGNQPQHF; CDR3 DNA: TGTGCCAGCAGTTTGGGCAATCAGCCCCAGCATTTT
V gene: TRBV6-1; J gene: TRBJ2-3; D gene: TRBD2; clone size: -; CDR3 protein: CASSGARTGLAKGDTQYF; CDR3 DNA: TGTGCCAGCAGTGGTGCGCGGACGGGACTAGCAAAGGGAGATACGCAGTATTTT